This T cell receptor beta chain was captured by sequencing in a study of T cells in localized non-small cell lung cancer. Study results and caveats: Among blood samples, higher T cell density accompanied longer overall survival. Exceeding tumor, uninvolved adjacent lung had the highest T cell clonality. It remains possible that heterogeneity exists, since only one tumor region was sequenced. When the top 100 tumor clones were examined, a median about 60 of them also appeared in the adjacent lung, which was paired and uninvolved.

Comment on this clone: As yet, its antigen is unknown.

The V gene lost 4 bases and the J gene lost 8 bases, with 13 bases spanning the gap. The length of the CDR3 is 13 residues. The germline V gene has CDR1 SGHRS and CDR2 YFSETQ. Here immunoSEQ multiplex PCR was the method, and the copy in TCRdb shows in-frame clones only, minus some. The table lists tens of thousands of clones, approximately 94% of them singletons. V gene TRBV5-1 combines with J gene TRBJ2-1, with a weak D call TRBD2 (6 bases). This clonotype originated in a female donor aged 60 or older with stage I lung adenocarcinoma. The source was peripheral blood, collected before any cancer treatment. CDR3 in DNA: TGCGCCAGCAGCCAACACCGGGACTATGAGCAGTTCTTC. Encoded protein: CASSQHRDYEQFF.